What follows are 21 T cell receptor beta chains derived from one specimen sequenced in a study of cytomegalovirus exposure and HLA in healthy donors. Researchers ran the PCR with 60 Vbeta and 13 Jbeta primers. Sequenced by immunoSEQ multiplex PCR; TCRdb stores in-frame clones only, minus some. This table holds 160,000 or so clones, 80% to 85% found once. Sequences were obtained from PBMCs. These receptors were taken from a man between 18 and 29 years old in good health and CMV-seronegative.

This chain joins TRBV5-1 and TRBJ1-3, with 9 bases lining up with TRBD1. Germline-derived CDR1 and CDR2 are SGHRS and YFSETQ. This CDR3 is built from 18 residues. V was clipped by 4 bases and J by 1 base; unmatched bases: 12. CDR3 loop: CASSGTTGGDVSGNTIYF. The CDR3 DNA is TGCGCCAGCAGCGGTACTACAGGGGGCGATGTATCTGGAAACACCATATATTTT.

This chain joins TRBV29-1 and TRBJ2-7; 10 positions match TRBD2. Germline CDR1 and CDR2: SQVTM and ANQGSEA. The CDR3 has 19 amino acids. J lost 2 bases, V lost 4 bases, and 20 bases had no gene match. CDR3 in amino acids: CSVVGGVGGAGLAAYEQYF. The CDR3 coding sequence is TGCAGCGTTGTGGGGGGGGTTGGGGGAGCCGGACTAGCGGCCTACGAGCAGTACTTC.

The J gene is TRBJ2-7, the V gene TRBV28, with 7 bases aligning to TRBD1. V shed 5 bases, J shed 1 base, and the junction held 11 bases outside the gene matches. This CDR3 has 16 amino acids. Germline values: CDR1 MDHEN, CDR2 SYDVKM. The CDR3 DNA reads as TGTGCCAGCAGTCCCATAGACAGGGCTTATTCCTACGAGCAGTACTTC. It encodes CASSPIDRAYSYEQYF.

This chain connects TRBV5-4 to TRBJ2-1, with TRBD2 matching 9 bases. V shed 4 bases and J 6 bases; nucleotides not matched to a gene: 11. Germline CDR1 SGHNT, CDR2 YYREEE (reference sequence). The CDR3 covers 16 residues. CDR3 amino acids: CASSRETLAGSNEQFF. CDR3 sequence (DNA): TGTGCCAGCAGCAGGGAGACGCTAGCGGGGTCCAATGAGCAGTTCTTC.

This clone was seen only a few times. The rearrangement uses TRBV25-1 and TRBJ2-7; TRBD1 might be the D (6 bases). Deletions cut 4 bases from V and 2 bases from J, with 18 bases between. There are 16 residues in the CDR3. Germline CDR1 reads MGHDK; CDR2 reads SYGVNS. CDR3 amino acids: CASSGMTGRQAYEQYF. The CDR3 DNA reads TGTGCCAGCAGTGGTATGACAGGTCGACAGGCCTACGAGCAGTACTTC.

A single count supports this clone. The gene calls are TRBV9 and TRBJ1-3; 8 bases map to TRBD1. With 7 bases clipped from V and 2 bases from J, the junction kept 8 bases outside the gene matches. This CDR3 contains 15 residues. Germline V gene lookup returns CDR1 SGDLS and CDR2 YYNGEE. Here the CDR3 reads CASGQGPRAGNTIYF. In DNA form, the CDR3 reads TGTGCCAGCGGACAGGGCCCGAGGGCTGGAAACACCATATATTTT.

The chain couples TRBV13 to TRBJ2-5, with D possibly being TRBD2 (5 bases). Germline CDR1 PRHDT, CDR2 FYEKMQ (reference sequence). The CDR3 is 16 amino acids. V was trimmed by 5 bases and J by 4 bases, leaving 20 bases between them. The CDR3 loop reads CASSPEGRGLGETQYF. Here the CDR3 DNA reads TGTGCCAGCAGCCCAGAGGGCCGGGGTTTGGGAGAGACCCAGTACTTC.

This chain joins TRBV6-6 and TRBJ2-1, with 7 bases lining up with TRBD2. The V gene end was trimmed by 7 bases and the J gene end by 6 bases; junction bases not matched to a gene: 6. The CDR3 runs 13 residues. Germline V gene sequence: CDR1 MNHNY, CDR2 SVGAGI (reference sequence). Here the CDR3 reads CASIKLASNEQFF. The DNA of the CDR3 is TGTGCCAGCATCAAACTAGCGTCCAATGAGCAGTTCTTC.

The CDR3 spells CASSYNQGNEKLFF. In DNA form, the CDR3 reads TGTGCCAGCAGCTATAATCAGGGTAATGAAAAACTGTTTTTT. The genes are TRBV5-6 and TRBJ1-4; weak D call: TRBD1 (5 bases). V lost 3 bases and J 4 bases, leaving 10 bases between the germline ends. The CDR3 totals 14 residues. Looked up from germline, CDR1 is SGHDT and CDR2 is YYEEEE.

The chain has TRBV7-9 and TRBJ2-1, with 13 bases that match TRBD2. Trimming cost V 5 bases and J 8 bases; bases outside gene matches: 9. The CDR3 has 16 residues. CDR1 and CDR2 from the germline V gene are SEHNR and FQNEAQ (reference sequence). Written as DNA, the CDR3 is TGTGCCAGCAGCCCGCCGACTAGCGGGGGGCCCCATGAGCAGTTCTTC. Its protein is CASSPPTSGGPHEQFF.

This sequence joins TRBV7-2 and TRBJ1-3; TRBD1 agrees at 9 bases. From germline, CDR1 is SGHTA and CDR2 FQGNSA. The CDR3 runs 16 residues. V lost 5 bases to trimming and J lost 0 bases; unmatched junction nucleotides: 5. The CDR3 loop is CASSIGTGYSGNTIYF. The CDR3 nucleotides read TGTGCCAGCAGCATAGGGACAGGGTACTCTGGAAACACCATATATTTT.

The table lists this clone with a few counts. The chain recombines TRBV7-2 with TRBJ2-7; D might be TRBD1 (6 bases). Germline values: CDR1 SGHTA, CDR2 FQGNSA. Trimming pared 0 bases from V and 0 bases from J, leaving 9 bases between. The CDR3 contains 15 residues. The CDR3 coding sequence is TGTGCCAGCAGCTTAGCAGTGGACAGCTCCTACGAGCAGTACTTC. This codes for CASSLAVDSSYEQYF.

The chain's CDR3 is CAWAGGPGETQYF. The CDR3, as DNA: TGTGCCTGGGCGGGGGGGCCGGGGGAGACCCAGTACTTC. V gene TRBV30 combines with J gene TRBJ2-5; 9 bases line up with TRBD2. Germline CDR1 and CDR2: GTSNPN and SVGIG (reference sequence). The CDR3 is 13 amino acids. J lost 5 bases, V lost 5 bases, and 6 bases had no gene match. The entire variable domain, with the rest obtained from reference TRBV30 and TRBJ2-5, is as follows: SQTIHQWPATLVQPVGSPLSLECTVEGTSNPNLYWYRQAAGRGLQLLFYSVGIGQISSEVPQNLSASRPQDRQFILSSKKLLLSDSGFYLCAWAGGPGETQYFGPGTRLLVL.

This clone was seen only once. The gene calls are TRBV5-1 and TRBJ1-3; the D is unclear. This CDR3 region has 16 residues. Germline CDR1 reads SGHRS; CDR2 reads YFSETQ. V was trimmed by 4 bases and J by 0 bases, leaving 14 bases between them. The CDR3 DNA follows: TGCGCCAGCAGCCCGGGAGGCTCGAGCTCTGGAAACACCATATATTTT. Its protein product is CASSPGGSSSGNTIYF.

CDR3 nucleotides: TGTGCCAGCAGTGAACAATTGGGACAGGGGATCTCTGGGGCCAACGTCCTGACTTTC. Protein sequence: CASSEQLGQGISGANVLTF. V gene TRBV2 combines with J gene TRBJ2-6; 10 bases map to TRBD1. CDR3 size: 19 residues. Germline V gene sequence: CDR1 SNHLY, CDR2 FYNNEI. V shed 2 bases, J shed 0 bases, and the junction held 7 bases outside the gene matches. Supplemented by reference TRBV2 and TRBJ2-6, the full variable domain reads EPEVTQTPSHQVTQMGQEVILRCVPISNHLYFYWYRQILGQKVEFLVSFYNNEISEKSEIFDDQFSVERPDGSNFTLKIRSTKLEDSAMYFCASSEQLGQGISGANVLTFGAGSRLTVL.

The chain combines TRBV7-6 with TRBJ2-3; perhaps TRBD2 as D (5 bases). The CDR3 runs to 13 residues. Germline-derived CDR1 and CDR2 are SGHVS and FNYEAQ. The V gene lost 0 bases and the J gene lost 6 bases, with 7 bases spanning the gap. The CDR3 protein is CASSLAGVDTQYF. For the CDR3, the DNA is TGTGCCAGCAGCTTAGCGGGAGTCGATACGCAGTATTTT.

CDR3 bases: TGCGCCAGCAGCTTGGCTAACTCCCCTAGCACAGATACGCAGTATTTT. Residues: CASSLANSPSTDTQYF. V gene TRBV5-1 combines with J gene TRBJ2-3; no clear D gene. The germline V gene encodes CDR1 SGHRS and CDR2 YFSETQ. Trimming took 0 bases from V and 0 from J, leaving 11 bases between them. The CDR3 has 16 amino acids.

The chain combines TRBV25-1 with TRBJ2-1, with TRBD2 as a possible D gene (5 bases). Trimming shortened V by 5 bases and J by 6 bases, and 8 bases separated the two germline ends. The CDR3 extends over 12 amino acids. Per the germline V gene, CDR1 is MGHDK and CDR2 is SYGVNS. CDR3 nucleotide sequence: TGTGCCAGCAGTACGGACTCCAATGAGCAGTTCTTC. Amino acid sequence: CASSTDSNEQFF.

This chain connects TRBV10-3 to TRBJ1-1; perhaps TRBD1 as D (6 bases). The CDR3 sequence is 13 residues long. The germline V and J ends were trimmed by 6 bases and 1 base, with 9 bases remaining between them. Germline V gene lookup returns CDR1 ENHRY and CDR2 SYGVKD. This CDR3 is CAIRVQGNTEAFF. The CDR3 DNA sequence: TGTGCCATCAGGGTACAGGGGAACACTGAAGCTTTCTTT.

The chain uses TRBV10-3 and TRBJ2-4; no clear D gene. V gave up 3 bases and J gave up 0 bases, with 3 bases separating them. Germline V CDR1 and CDR2: ENHRY, SYGVKD. The CDR3 spans 13 residues. The CDR3 nucleotides are TGTGCCATCAGTGACGGAGCCAAAAACATTCAGTACTTC. It codes for CAISDGAKNIQYF.

The chain uses TRBV5-4 and TRBJ1-5; 8 bases agree with TRBD1. This CDR3 spans 16 amino acids. The germline V gene has CDR1 SGHNT and CDR2 YYREEE (reference sequence). V lost 4 bases to trimming and J lost 6 bases; unmatched junction nucleotides: 12. The CDR3 region has the DNA TGTGCCAGCAGCAACGACGGACAGGGTGCGGGTCAGCCCCAGCATTTT. Amino acid sequence: CASSNDGQGAGQPQHF.